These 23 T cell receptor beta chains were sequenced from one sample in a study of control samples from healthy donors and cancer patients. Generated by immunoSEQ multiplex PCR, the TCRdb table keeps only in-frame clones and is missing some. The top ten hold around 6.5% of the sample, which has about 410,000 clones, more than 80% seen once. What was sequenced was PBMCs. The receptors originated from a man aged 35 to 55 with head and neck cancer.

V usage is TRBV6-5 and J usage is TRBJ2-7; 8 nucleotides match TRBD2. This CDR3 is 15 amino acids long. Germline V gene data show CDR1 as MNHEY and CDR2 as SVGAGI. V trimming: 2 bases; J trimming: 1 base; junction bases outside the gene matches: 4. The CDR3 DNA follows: TGTGCCAGCAGTTACGCGGGGGGAAGTTCCTACGAGCAGTACTTC. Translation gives CASSYAGGSSYEQYF.

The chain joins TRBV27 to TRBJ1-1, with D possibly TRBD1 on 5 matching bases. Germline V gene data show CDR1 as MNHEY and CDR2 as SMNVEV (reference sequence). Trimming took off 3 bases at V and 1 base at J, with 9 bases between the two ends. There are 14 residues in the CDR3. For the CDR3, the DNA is TGTGCCAGCAGTTTGGTTCAGGGGAACACTGAAGCTTTCTTT. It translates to CASSLVQGNTEAFF.

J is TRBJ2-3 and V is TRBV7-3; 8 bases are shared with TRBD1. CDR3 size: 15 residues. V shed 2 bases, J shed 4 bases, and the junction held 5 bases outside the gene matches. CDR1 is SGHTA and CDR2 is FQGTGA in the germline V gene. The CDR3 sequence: CASSLEGQGADTQYF. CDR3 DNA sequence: TGTGCCAGCAGCTTAGAAGGACAGGGCGCAGATACGCAGTATTTT.

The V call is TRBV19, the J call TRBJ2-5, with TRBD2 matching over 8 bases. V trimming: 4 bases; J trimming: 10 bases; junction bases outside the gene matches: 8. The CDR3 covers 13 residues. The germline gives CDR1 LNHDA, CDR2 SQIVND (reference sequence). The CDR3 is CASSTNRRGVQYF. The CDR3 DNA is TGTGCCAGTAGTACAAACAGGCGGGGGGTCCAGTACTTC.

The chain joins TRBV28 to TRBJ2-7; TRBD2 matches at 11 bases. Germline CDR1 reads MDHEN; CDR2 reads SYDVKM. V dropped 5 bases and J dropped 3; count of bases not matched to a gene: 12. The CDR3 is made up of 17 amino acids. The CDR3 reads CASSLNRLAGILYEQYF. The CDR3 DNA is TGTGCCAGCAGTCTGAATCGACTAGCGGGAATCCTCTACGAGCAGTACTTC.

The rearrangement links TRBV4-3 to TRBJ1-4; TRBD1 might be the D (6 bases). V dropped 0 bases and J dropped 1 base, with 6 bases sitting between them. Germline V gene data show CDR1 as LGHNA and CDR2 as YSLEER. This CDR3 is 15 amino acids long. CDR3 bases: TGCGCCAGCAGCCAAGACAGGGGAACTAATGAAAAACTGTTTTTT. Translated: CASSQDRGTNEKLFF.

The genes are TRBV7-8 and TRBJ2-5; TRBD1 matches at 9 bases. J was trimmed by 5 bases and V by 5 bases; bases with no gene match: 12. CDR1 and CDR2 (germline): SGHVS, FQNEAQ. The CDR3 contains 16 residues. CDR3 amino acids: CASSARGTGLGETQYF. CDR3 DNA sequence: TGTGCCAGCAGCGCAAGAGGGACAGGGCTTGGTGAGACCCAGTACTTC.

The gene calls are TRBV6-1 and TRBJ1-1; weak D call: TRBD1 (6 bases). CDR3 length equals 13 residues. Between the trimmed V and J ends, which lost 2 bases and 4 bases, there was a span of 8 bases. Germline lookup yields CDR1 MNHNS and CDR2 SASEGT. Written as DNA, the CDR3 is TGTGCCAGCAGTGAAAGCAGGGGCACTGAAGCTTTCTTT. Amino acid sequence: CASSESRGTEAFF.

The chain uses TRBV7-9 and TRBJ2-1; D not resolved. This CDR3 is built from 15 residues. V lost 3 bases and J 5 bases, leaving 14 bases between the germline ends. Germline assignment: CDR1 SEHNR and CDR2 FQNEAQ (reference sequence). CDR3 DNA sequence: TGTGCCAGCAGCTTCTCGTCAATCCCTAACAATGAGCAGTTCTTC. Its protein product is CASSFSSIPNNEQFF.

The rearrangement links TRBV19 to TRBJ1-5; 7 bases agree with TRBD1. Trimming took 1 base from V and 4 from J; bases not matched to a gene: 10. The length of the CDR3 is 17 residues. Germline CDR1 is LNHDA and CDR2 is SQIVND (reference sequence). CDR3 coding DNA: TGTGCCAGTAGTATAGCCCGCGGCGACAGGGCAAATCAGCCCCAGCATTTT. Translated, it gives CASSIARGDRANQPQHF.

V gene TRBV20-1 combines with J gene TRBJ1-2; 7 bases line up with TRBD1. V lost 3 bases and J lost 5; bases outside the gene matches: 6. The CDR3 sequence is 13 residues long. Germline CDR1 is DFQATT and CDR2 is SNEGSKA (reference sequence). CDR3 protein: CSASKGALYGYTF. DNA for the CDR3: TGCAGTGCTAGTAAGGGGGCCTTATATGGCTACACCTTC.

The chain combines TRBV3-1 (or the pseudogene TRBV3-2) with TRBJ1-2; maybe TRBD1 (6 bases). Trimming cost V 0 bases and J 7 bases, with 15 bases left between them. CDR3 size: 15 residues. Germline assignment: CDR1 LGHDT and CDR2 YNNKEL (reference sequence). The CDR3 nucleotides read TGTGCCAGCAGCCAAGATTGGCAGGGGATGGGTGGCTACACCTTC. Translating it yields CASSQDWQGMGGYTF.

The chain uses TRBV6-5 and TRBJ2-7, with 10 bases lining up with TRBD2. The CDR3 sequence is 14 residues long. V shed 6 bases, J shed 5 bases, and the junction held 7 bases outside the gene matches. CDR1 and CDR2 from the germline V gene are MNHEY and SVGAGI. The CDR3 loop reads CASSLAGAVNEQYF. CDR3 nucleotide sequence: TGTGCCAGCAGCCTAGCGGGGGCGGTCAACGAGCAGTACTTC.

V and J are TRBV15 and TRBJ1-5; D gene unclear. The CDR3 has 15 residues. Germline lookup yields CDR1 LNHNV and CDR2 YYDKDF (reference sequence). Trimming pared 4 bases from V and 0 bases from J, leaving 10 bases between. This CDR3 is CATSTGPYSNQPQHF. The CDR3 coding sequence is TGTGCCACCAGCACAGGCCCATATAGCAATCAGCCCCAGCATTTT.

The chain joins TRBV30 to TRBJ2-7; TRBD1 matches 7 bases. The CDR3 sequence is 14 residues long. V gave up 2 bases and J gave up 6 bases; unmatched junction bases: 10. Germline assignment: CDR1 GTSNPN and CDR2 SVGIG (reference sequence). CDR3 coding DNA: TGTGCCTGGAGTTTAGTTGGACAGGCACGCGAGCAGTACTTC. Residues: CAWSLVGQAREQYF.

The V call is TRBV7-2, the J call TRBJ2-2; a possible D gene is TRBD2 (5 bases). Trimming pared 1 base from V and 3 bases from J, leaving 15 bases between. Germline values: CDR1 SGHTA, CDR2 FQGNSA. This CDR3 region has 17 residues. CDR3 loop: CASSLVGGSLYTGELFF. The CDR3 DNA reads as TGTGCCAGCAGCTTAGTTGGTGGGAGTCTGTACACCGGGGAGCTGTTTTTT.

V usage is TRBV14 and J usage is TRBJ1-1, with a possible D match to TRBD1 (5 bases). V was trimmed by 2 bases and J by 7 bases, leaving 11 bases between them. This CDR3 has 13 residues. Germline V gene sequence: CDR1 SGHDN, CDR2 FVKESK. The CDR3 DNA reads TGTGCCAGCAGCCAAACGGTTCAGGGTGAAGCTTTCTTT. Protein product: CASSQTVQGEAFF. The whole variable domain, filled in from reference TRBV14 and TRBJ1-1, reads EAGVTQFPSHSVIEKGQTVTLRCDPISGHDNLYWYRRVMGKEIKFLLHFVKESKQDESGMPNNRFLAERTGGTYSTLKVQPAELEDSGVYFCASSQTVQGEAFFGQGTRLTVV.

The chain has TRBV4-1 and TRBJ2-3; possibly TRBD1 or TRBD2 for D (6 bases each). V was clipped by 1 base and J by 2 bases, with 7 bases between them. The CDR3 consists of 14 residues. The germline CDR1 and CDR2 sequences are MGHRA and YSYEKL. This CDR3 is CASSQGGATDTQYF. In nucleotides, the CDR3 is TGCGCCAGCAGCCAAGGGGGGGCCACAGATACGCAGTATTTT.

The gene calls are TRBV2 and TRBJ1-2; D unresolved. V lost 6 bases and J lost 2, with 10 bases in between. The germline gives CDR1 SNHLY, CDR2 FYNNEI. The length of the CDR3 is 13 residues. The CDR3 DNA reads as TGTGCCAGCAGCAACGACCCAAACTATGGCTACACCTTC. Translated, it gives CASSNDPNYGYTF.

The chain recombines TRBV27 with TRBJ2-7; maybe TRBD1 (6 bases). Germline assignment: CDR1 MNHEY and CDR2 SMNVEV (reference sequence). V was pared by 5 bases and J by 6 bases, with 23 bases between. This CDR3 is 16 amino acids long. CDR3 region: CASSPPSRVQGGEQYF. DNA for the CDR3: TGTGCCAGCAGTCCGCCATCTAGAGTTCAAGGGGGCGAGCAGTACTTC.

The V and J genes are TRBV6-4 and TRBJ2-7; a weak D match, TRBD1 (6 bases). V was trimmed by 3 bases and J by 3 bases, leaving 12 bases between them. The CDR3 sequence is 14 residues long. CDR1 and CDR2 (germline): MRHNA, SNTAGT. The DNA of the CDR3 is TGTGCCAGCAGTGAGGACAGTCCTAACTACGAGCAGTACTTC. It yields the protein CASSEDSPNYEQYF.

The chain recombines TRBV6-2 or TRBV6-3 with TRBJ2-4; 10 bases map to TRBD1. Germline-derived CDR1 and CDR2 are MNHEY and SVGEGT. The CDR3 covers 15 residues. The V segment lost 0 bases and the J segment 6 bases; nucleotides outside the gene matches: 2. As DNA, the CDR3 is TGTGCCAGCAGTTACTCTAGGACAGGGGGAAACATTCAGTACTTC. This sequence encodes CASSYSRTGGNIQYF.

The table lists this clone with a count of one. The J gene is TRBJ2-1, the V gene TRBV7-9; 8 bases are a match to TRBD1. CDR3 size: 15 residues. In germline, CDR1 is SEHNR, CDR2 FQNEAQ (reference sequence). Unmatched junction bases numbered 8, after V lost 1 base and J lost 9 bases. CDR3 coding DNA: TGTGCCAGCAGCTTAGAGACTCAGGGGGCTGGTGAGCAGTTCTTC. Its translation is CASSLETQGAGEQFF. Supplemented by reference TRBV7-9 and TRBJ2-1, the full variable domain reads DTGVSQNPRHKITKRGQNVTFRCDPISEHNRLYWYRQTLGQGPEFLTYFQNEAQLEKSRLLSDRFSAERPKGSFSTLEIQRTEQGDSAMYLCASSLETQGAGEQFFGPGTRLTVL.